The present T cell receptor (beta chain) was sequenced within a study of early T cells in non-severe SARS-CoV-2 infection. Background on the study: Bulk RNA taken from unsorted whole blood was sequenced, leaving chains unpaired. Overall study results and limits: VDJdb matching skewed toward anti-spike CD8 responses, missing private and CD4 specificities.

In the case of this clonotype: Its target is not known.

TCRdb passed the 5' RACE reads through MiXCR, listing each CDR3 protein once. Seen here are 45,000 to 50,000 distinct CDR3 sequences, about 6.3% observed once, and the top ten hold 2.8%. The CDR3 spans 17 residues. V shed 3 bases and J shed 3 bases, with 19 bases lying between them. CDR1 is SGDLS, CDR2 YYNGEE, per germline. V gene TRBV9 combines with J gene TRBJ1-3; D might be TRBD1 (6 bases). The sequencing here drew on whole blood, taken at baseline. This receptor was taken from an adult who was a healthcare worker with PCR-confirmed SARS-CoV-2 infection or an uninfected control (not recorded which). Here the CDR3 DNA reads TGTGCCAGCAGCGCCATAAGAGGGGGATTCGGTGGAAACACCATATATTTT. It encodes CASSAIRGGFGGNTIYF. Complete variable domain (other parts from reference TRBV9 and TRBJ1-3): DSGVTQTPKHLITATGQRVTLRCSPRSGDLSVYWYQQSLDQGLQFLIQYYNGEERAKGNILERFSAQQFPDLHSELNLSSLELGDSALYFCASSAIRGGFGGNTIYFGEGSWLTVV.